What follows is one T cell receptor beta chain and its context. Thyroid surgery took place with no prior treatment in any patient. MiXCR re-clonotyped the PCR reads for TCRdb. Here the sample spans 30,000 to 45,000 clones, roughly 27% being singletons. This entry comes from a study of metastatic and nonmetastatic thyroid tumors. CDR3 length: 16 residues. J was trimmed by 9 bases and V by 3 bases; bases with no gene match: 13. Germline V gene data show CDR1 as SGDLS and CDR2 as YYNGEE. Sequenced material: blood. The V and J genes are TRBV9 and TRBJ1-2; 11 nucleotides line up with TRBD1. The source of this sequence is a female donor with papillary thyroid cancer or a benign thyroid nodule (not recorded which). Some clones in this sample may be carry-over from other donors' samples. CDR3 nucleotides: TGTGCCAGCAGCGGGGACAGGGGGTCCGACATCCATTGCTACACCTTC. The encoded protein is CASSGDRGSDIHCYTF.